One sample yielded the 16 T cell receptor beta chains listed below, sequenced in a study of blood T cell repertoires in COVID-19. Profiled with immunoSEQ multiplex PCR; TCRdb holds only in-frame clones, not every one. The sample yields 150,000 or so clones, about 80% seen once. Input material: peripheral blood. These receptors were taken from a man in his 70s who had recovered from COVID-19.

This rearrangement joins TRBV5-1 to TRBJ2-5; D may be TRBD1 (6 bases). CDR1 is SGHRS, CDR2 YFSETQ, per germline. The V end lost 1 base, the J end lost 9 bases, and 16 bases lay between the germline ends. The CDR3 has 14 residues. DNA of the CDR3: TGCGCCAGCAGCTTGCGTCAGGGGAGTGAGGCCCAGTACTTC. This encodes CASSLRQGSEAQYF.

The J gene is TRBJ2-2, the V gene TRBV12-3 or TRBV12-4; perhaps TRBD1 as D (6 bases). CDR3 length: 12 residues. V was shortened by 7 bases and J by 6 bases, with 9 bases between the two germline ends. The CDR3 DNA reads as TGTGCCAGCACCGGACAGCCCGGGGAGCTGTTTTTT. It specifies CASTGQPGELFF.

The CDR3 coding sequence is TGTGCCAGCAGTTTGAAAGCCCGCACAGATACGCAGTATTTT. Its protein is CASSLKARTDTQYF. The V and J genes are TRBV27 and TRBJ2-3; D unresolved. V lost 3 bases and J lost 1, with 8 bases in between. The CDR3 totals 14 residues. Germline CDR1 is MNHEY and CDR2 is SMNVEV (reference sequence).

In DNA, the CDR3 is TGTGCCAGCAGCTTTCGGCAGGGGCGAAACACCGGGGAGCTGTTTTTT. Residues: CASSFRQGRNTGELFF. The chain recombines TRBV7-8 with TRBJ2-2; tentatively, D is TRBD1 (6 bases). CDR1 and CDR2 (germline): SGHVS, FQNEAQ. Trimming took off 3 bases at V and 2 bases at J, with 13 bases between the two ends. CDR3 size: 16 residues. Complete variable domain (other parts from reference TRBV7-8 and TRBJ2-2): GAGVSQSPRYKVAKRGQDVALRCDPISGHVSLFWYQQALGQGPEFLTYFQNEAQLDKSGLPSDRFFAERPEGSVSTLKIQRTQQEDSAVYLCASSFRQGRNTGELFFGEGSRLTVL.

The chain carries TRBV27 and TRBJ2-7; 12 bases agree with TRBD2. The CDR3 loop spans 15 amino acids. J was trimmed by 5 bases and V by 4 bases; bases with no gene match: 6. Looked up from germline, CDR1 is MNHEY and CDR2 is SMNVEV (reference sequence). Here the CDR3 reads CASSSGLAGVHEQYF. DNA of the CDR3: TGTGCCAGCAGTTCGGGACTAGCGGGCGTCCACGAGCAGTACTTC.

This sequence joins TRBV5-4 and TRBJ2-3; the D is unclear. Trimming took 4 bases from V and 5 from J, leaving 8 bases between them. CDR3 length equals 12 residues. CDR1 is SGHNT and CDR2 is YYREEE in the germline V gene (reference sequence). The CDR3 loop reads CASSPYGDTQYF. The CDR3 DNA sequence: TGTGCCAGCAGCCCGTACGGAGATACGCAGTATTTT.

The chain has TRBV11-2 and TRBJ1-6; D is perhaps TRBD1 (6 bases). The CDR3 has 14 amino acids. V shed 3 bases and J shed 6 bases, with 9 bases lying between them. The germline V gene encodes CDR1 SGHAT and CDR2 FQNNGV. For the CDR3, the DNA is TGTGCCAGCAGCTTTGGGACAACTAATTCACCCCTCCACTTT. Protein: CASSFGTTNSPLHF.

The chain is built from TRBV11-2 and TRBJ2-3; 10 nucleotides match TRBD2. CDR1 is SGHAT and CDR2 is FQNNGV in the germline V gene. Trimming at V came to 1 base and at J to 3 bases, leaving 7 bases not matched to a gene. CDR3 size: 17 residues. The CDR3 DNA reads TGTGCCAGCAGCTTAGTTCTAGCGGGAGAAACTACAGATACGCAGTATTTT. Translation gives CASSLVLAGETTDTQYF.

The CDR3 loop is CANGQGPNYGYTF. CDR3 bases: TGTGCCAACGGACAGGGACCCAACTATGGCTACACCTTC. The rearrangement links TRBV2 to TRBJ1-2; 8 positions match TRBD1. The germline gives CDR1 SNHLY, CDR2 FYNNEI. V shed 10 bases, J shed 2 bases, and the junction held 6 bases outside the gene matches. CDR3 length equals 13 residues. Combining the CDR3 with reference TRBV2 and TRBJ1-2 gives the whole variable domain EPEVTQTPSHQVTQMGQEVILRCVPISNHLYFYWYRQILGQKVEFLVSFYNNEISEKSEIFDDQFSVERPDGSNFTLKIRSTKLEDSAMYFCANGQGPNYGYTFGSGTRLTVV.

V and J are TRBV7-8 and TRBJ2-7; TRBD1 matches at 9 bases. The length of the CDR3 is 17 residues. CDR1 is SGHVS and CDR2 is FQNEAQ in the germline V gene. The V gene end was trimmed by 1 base and the J gene end by 2 bases; junction bases not matched to a gene: 9. In nucleotides, the CDR3 is TGTGCCAGCAGCTTAGGACAGGGGGTGCAAAAGGCCTACGAGCAGTACTTC. Residues: CASSLGQGVQKAYEQYF.

V and J are TRBV5-6 and TRBJ2-7; 9 bases are shared with TRBD2. The CDR3 runs to 16 residues. Trimming took 1 base from V and 5 from J; bases not matched to a gene: 10. From germline, CDR1 is SGHDT and CDR2 YYEEEE. The CDR3 sequence: CASSLKLAGLLDEQYF. In nucleotides, the CDR3 is TGTGCCAGCAGCTTGAAACTAGCGGGCCTACTTGACGAGCAGTACTTC.

The genes are TRBV18 and TRBJ2-5, with a possible D match to TRBD1 (5 bases). CDR1 is KGHSH and CDR2 is LQKENI in the germline V gene. CDR3 length: 14 residues. Trimming pared 0 bases from V and 5 bases from J, leaving 10 bases between. CDR3 residues: CASSPPGLGETQYF. The CDR3 DNA sequence: TGTGCCAGCTCACCACCGGGGCTCGGGGAGACCCAGTACTTC.

V is TRBV3-1 (or the pseudogene TRBV3-2) and J is TRBJ2-2; D perhaps matches TRBD2 (5 bases). The CDR3 is made up of 15 amino acids. Trimming pared 6 bases from V and 3 bases from J, leaving 14 bases between. Germline V gene lookup returns CDR1 LGHDT and CDR2 YNNKEL (reference sequence). This CDR3 reads CASSPGIAYTGELFF. The CDR3 bases are TGTGCCAGCAGTCCCGGGATCGCGTACACCGGGGAGCTGTTTTTT.

This clone was recorded only once. The V gene is TRBV19, the J gene TRBJ2-7, with 8 bases identical to TRBD2. Germline V gives CDR1 LNHDA, CDR2 SQIVND (reference sequence). This CDR3 has 15 residues. V was pared by 3 bases and J by 2 bases, with 6 bases of the junction left unmatched. CDR3 sequence: CASSIEASGPYEQYF. CDR3 sequence (DNA): TGTGCCAGTAGTATTGAGGCTAGCGGGCCCTACGAGCAGTACTTC.

This sequence joins TRBV19 and TRBJ2-5, with TRBD2 matching 8 bases. The CDR3 spans 13 residues. Germline loops: CDR1 LNHDA, CDR2 SQIVND (reference sequence). Germline trimming cut 10 bases from V and 2 bases from J; bases unmatched to any gene: 6. The CDR3 nucleotides are TGTGCCACCCACGGGACTAGTCAAGAGACCCAGTACTTC. Translated: CATHGTSQETQYF.

The V call is TRBV3-1 (or the pseudogene TRBV3-2), the J call TRBJ2-1; TRBD2 matches at 7 bases. J lost 1 base, V lost 1 base, and 7 bases had no gene match. Germline CDR1 is LGHDT and CDR2 is YNNKEL (reference sequence). This CDR3 comprises 17 residues. The CDR3 is CASSQVGWTRSYNEQFF. DNA of the CDR3: TGTGCCAGCAGCCAAGTAGGTTGGACTAGATCCTACAATGAGCAGTTCTTC.